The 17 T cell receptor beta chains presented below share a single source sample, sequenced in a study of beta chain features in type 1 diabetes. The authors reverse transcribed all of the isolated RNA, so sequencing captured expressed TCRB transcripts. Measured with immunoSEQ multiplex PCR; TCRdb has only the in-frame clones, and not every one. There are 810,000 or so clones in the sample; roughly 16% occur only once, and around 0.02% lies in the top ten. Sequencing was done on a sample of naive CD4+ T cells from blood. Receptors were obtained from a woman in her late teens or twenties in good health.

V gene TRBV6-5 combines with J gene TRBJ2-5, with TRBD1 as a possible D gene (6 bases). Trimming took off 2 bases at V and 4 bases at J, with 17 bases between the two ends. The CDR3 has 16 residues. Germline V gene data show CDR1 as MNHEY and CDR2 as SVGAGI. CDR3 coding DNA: TGTGCCAGCAGTTACCGCTCAGGGGCGGCGGGAGAGACCCAGTACTTC. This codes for CASSYRSGAAGETQYF.

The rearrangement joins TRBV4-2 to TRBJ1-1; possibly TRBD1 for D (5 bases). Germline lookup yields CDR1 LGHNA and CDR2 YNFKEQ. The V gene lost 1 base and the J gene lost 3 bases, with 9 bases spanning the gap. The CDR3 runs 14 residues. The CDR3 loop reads CASSQVMGDTEAFF. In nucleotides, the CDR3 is TGTGCCAGCAGCCAAGTAATGGGGGACACTGAAGCTTTCTTT.

The CDR3 nucleotides read TGTGCCAGCAGCTTAGCGTTCGGGGGTCCTAGCATTCAGTACTTC. Its protein product is CASSLAFGGPSIQYF. This rearrangement joins TRBV7-2 to TRBJ2-4, with D perhaps matching TRBD2 (6 bases). Trimming shortened V by 0 bases and J by 9 bases, and 15 bases separated the two germline ends. CDR3 length: 15 amino acids. Germline CDR1 and CDR2: SGHTA and FQGNSA.

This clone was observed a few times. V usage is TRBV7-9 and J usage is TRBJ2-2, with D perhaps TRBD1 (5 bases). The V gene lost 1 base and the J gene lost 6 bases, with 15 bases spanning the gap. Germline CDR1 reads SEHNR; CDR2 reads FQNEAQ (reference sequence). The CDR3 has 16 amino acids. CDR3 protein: CASSLVGRGAAGELFF. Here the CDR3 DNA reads TGTGCCAGCAGCTTAGTAGGAAGGGGCGCGGCCGGGGAGCTGTTTTTT.

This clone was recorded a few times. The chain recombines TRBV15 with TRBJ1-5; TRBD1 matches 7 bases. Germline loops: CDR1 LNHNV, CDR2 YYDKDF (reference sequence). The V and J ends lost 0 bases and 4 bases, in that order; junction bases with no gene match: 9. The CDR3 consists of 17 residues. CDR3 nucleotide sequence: TGTGCCACCAGCAGAGAAAGGGGGCGAGAGGGAAATCAGCCCCAGCATTTT. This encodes CATSRERGREGNQPQHF.

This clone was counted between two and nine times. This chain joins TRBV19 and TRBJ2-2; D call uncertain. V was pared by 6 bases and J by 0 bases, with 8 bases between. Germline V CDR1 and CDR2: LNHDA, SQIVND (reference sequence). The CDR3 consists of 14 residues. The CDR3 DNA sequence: TGTGCCAGTAGACACAGTGCGAACACCGGGGAGCTGTTTTTT. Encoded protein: CASRHSANTGELFF.

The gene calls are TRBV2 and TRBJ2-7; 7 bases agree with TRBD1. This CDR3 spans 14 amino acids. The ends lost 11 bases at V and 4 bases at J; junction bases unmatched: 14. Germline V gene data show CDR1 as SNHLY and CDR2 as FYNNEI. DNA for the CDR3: TGTGCCGTCACGAGACGGGACAGAAATTACGAGCAGTACTTC. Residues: CAVTRRDRNYEQYF.

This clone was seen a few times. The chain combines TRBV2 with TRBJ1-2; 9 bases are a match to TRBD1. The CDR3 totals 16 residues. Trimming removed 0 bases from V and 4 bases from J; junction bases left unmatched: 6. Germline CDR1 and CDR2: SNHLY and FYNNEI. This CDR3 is CASSEALQGAGYGYTF. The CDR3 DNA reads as TGTGCCAGCAGTGAAGCCTTACAGGGGGCAGGCTATGGCTACACCTTC. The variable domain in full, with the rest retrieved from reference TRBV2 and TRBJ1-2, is EPEVTQTPSHQVTQMGQEVILRCVPISNHLYFYWYRQILGQKVEFLVSFYNNEISEKSEIFDDQFSVERPDGSNFTLKIRSTKLEDSAMYFCASSEALQGAGYGYTFGSGTRLTVV.

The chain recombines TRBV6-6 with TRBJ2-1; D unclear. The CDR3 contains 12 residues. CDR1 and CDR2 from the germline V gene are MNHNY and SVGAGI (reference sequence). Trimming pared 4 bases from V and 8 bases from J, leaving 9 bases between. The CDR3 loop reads CASSLVSHEQFF. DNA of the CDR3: TGTGCCAGCAGTTTAGTCTCCCATGAGCAGTTCTTC.

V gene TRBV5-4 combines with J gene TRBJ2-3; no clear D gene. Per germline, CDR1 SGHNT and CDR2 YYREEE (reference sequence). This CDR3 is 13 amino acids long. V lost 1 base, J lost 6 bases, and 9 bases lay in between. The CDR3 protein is CASSLSAWDTQYF. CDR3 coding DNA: TGTGCCAGCAGCTTGTCCGCTTGGGATACGCAGTATTTT.

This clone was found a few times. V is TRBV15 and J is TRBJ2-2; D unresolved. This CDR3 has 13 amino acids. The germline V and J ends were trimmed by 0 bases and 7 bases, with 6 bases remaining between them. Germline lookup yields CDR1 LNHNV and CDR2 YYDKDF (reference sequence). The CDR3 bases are TGTGCCACCAGCAGAGATAGGCGCGGGGAGCTGTTTTTT. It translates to CATSRDRRGELFF.

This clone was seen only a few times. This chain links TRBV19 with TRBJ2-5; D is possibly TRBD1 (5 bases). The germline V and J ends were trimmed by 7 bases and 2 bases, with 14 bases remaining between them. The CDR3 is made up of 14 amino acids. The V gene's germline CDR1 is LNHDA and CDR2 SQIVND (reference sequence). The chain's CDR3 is CASKGRRTQETQYF. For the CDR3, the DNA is TGTGCCAGTAAAGGGCGCAGGACACAAGAGACCCAGTACTTC.

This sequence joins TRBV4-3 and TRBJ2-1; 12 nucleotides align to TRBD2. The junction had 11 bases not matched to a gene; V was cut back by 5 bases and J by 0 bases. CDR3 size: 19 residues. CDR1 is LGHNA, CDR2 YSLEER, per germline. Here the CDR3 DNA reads TGCGCCAGCAGCGAGCGACTAGCGGGAGTCCCGAGCTCCTACAATGAGCAGTTCTTC. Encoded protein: CASSERLAGVPSSYNEQFF.

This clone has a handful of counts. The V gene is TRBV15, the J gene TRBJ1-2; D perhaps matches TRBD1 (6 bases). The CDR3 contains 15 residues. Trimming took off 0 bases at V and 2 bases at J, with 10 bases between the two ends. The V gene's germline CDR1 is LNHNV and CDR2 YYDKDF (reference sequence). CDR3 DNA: TGTGCCACCAGCAGAGATATACAGGGAAACTATGGCTACACCTTC. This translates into CATSRDIQGNYGYTF.

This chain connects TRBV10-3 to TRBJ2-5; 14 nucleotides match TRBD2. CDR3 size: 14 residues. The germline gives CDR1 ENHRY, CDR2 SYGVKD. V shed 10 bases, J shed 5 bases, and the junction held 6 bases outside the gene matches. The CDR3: CANSRTSGRETQYF. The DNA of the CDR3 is TGTGCCAACTCTCGGACTAGCGGGAGGGAGACCCAGTACTTC.

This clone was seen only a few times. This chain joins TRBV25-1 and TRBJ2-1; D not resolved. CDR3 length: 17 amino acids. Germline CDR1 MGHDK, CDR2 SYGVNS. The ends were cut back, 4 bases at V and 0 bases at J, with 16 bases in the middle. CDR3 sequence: CASSAMKSSYSYNEQFF. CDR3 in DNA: TGTGCCAGCAGTGCCATGAAGAGCAGTTACTCCTACAATGAGCAGTTCTTC.

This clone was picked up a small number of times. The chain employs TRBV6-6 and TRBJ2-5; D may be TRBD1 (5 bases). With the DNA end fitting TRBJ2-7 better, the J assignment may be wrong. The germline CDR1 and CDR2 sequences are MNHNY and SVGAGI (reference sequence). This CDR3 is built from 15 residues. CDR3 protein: CASSYPEAGTYEQYF. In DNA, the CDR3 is TGTGCCAGCAGTTACCCCGAAGCAGGGACCTACGAGCAGTACTTC.